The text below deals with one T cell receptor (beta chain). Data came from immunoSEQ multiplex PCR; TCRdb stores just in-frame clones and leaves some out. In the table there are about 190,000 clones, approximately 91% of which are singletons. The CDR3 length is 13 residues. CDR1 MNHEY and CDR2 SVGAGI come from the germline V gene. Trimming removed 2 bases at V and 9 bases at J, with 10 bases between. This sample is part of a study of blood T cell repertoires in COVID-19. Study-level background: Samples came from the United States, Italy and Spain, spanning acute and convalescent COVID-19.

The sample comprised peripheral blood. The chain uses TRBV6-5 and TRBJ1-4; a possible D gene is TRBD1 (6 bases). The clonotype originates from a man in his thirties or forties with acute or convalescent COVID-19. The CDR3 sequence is CASSYTTGQKLFF. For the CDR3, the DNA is TGTGCCAGCAGTTACACCACAGGGCAAAAACTGTTTTTT.